Below, one TCR beta chain is given with its context. MiXCR, applied by TCRdb to the PCR reads, yields one record per CDR3 protein. The repertoire includes hundreds of thousands of distinct CDR3 sequences, about 25% of them detected once, and approximately 0.75% sits in the top ten. The data were taken from a study of molecular identifiers for immune sequencing clone quantification. Across the whole study: Four of five RNA aliquots from approximately 20,000 or 98,000 naive CD8 T cells were sequenced.

Specimen: naive CD8+ T cells from blood, with Jurkat cell RNA spiked in. Stated subset: FACS-sorted CD8+CD4-CCR7+CD45RA+ naive T cells. The clonotype comes from a human donor in good health. Some libraries in this study had Jurkat cell RNA spiked in.

The CDR3 coding sequence is TGTGCCAGCAGCTTAGGGGGACTAGCGGTCCATGAGCAGTTCTTC. Its protein is CASSLGGLAVHEQFF. This chain links TRBV7-6 with TRBJ2-1, with 11 bases fitting TRBD2. The CDR3 totals 15 residues. V shed 1 base and J 8 bases; nucleotides not matched to a gene: 4. Germline V gives CDR1 SGHVS, CDR2 FNYEAQ.